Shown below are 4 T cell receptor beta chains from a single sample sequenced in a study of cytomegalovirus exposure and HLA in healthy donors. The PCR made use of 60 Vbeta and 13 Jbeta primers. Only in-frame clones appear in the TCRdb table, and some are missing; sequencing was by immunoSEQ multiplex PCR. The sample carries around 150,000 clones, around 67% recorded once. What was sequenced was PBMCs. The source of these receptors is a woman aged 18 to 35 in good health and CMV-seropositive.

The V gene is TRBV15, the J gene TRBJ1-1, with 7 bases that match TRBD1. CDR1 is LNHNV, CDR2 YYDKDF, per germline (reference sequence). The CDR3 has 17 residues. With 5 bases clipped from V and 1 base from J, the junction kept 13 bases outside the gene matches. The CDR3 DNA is TGTGCCACCAGCTCACCCTTACCAGGGACAGAGAACACTGAAGCTTTCTTT. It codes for CATSSPLPGTENTEAFF.

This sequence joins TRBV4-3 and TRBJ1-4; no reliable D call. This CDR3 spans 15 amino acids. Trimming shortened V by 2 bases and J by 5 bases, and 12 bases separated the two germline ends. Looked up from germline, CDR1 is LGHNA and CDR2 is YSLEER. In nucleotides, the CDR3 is TGCGCCAGCAGCCAATGGTACAGTTTGAATGAAAAACTGTTTTTT. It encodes CASSQWYSLNEKLFF.

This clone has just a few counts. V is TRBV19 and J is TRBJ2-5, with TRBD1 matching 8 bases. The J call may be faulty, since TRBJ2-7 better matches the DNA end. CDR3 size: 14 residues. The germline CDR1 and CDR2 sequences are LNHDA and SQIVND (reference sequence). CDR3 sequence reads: CASSISGGEYEQYF. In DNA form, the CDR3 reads TGTGCCAGTAGTATTTCAGGGGGCGAATACGAGCAGTACTTC.

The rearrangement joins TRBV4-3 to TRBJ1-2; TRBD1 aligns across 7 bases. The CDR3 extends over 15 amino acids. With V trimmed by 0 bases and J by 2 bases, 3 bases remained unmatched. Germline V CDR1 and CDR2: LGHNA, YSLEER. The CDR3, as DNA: TGCGCCAGCAGCCAAGAAACAGGGGTCAACTATGGCTACACCTTC. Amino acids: CASSQETGVNYGYTF.